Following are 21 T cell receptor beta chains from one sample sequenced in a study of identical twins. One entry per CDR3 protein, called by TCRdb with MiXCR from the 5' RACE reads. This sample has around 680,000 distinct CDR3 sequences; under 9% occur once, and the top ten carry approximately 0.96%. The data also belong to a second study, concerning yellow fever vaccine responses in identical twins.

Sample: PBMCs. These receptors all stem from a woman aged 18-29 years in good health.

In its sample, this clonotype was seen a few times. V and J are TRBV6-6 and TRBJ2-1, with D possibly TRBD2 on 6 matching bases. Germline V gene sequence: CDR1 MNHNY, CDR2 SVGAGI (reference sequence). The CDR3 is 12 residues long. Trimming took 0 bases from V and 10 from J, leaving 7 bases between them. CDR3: CASSYSLAEQFF. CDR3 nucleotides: TGTGCCAGCAGTTACTCCCTAGCGGAGCAGTTCTTC.

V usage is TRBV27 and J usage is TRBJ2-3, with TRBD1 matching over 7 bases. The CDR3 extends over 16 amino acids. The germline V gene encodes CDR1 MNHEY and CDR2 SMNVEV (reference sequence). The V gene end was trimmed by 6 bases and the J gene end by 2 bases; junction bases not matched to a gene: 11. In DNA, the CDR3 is TGTGCCAGCAGCTCCTTAACAGGGGCAACCACAGATACGCAGTATTTT. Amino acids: CASSSLTGATTDTQYF.

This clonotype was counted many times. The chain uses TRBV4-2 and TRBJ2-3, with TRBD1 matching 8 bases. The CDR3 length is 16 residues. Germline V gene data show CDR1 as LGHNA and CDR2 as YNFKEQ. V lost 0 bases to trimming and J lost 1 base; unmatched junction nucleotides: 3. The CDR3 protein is CASSQDKGQGTDTQYF. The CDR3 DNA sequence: TGTGCCAGCAGCCAAGATAAGGGACAGGGCACAGATACGCAGTATTTT.

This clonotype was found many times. The CDR3 is CSVGQGNTEAFF. CDR3 nucleotide sequence: TGCAGCGTGGGACAGGGGAACACTGAAGCTTTCTTT. The rearrangement links TRBV29-1 to TRBJ1-1; 9 bases fit TRBD1. V lost 6 bases to trimming and J lost 1 base; unmatched junction nucleotides: 0. In germline, CDR1 is SQVTM, CDR2 ANQGSEA. The CDR3 contains 12 residues.

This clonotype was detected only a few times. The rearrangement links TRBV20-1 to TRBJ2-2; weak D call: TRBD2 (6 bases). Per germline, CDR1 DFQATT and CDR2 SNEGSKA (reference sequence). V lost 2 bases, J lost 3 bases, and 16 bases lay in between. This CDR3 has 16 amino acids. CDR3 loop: CSARHHAGGDTGELFF. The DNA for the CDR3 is TGCAGTGCTAGACACCATGCAGGAGGGGACACCGGGGAGCTGTTTTTT.

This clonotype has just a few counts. The DNA for the CDR3 is TGTGCCAGTAAGGATTTCACTAATGAAAAACTGTTTTTT. Translating gives CASKDFTNEKLFF. The genes are TRBV19 and TRBJ1-4, with D uncertain. This CDR3 has 13 residues. Per the germline V gene, CDR1 is LNHDA and CDR2 is SQIVND (reference sequence). V lost 7 bases and J 2 bases, leaving 8 bases between the germline ends.

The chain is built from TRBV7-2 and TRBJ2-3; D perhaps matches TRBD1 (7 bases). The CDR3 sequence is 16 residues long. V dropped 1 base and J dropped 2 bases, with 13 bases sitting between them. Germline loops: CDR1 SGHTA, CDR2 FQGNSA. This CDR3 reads CASSLVRGQNTDTQYF. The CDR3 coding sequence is TGTGCCAGCAGCTTAGTGCGGGGACAGAACACAGATACGCAGTATTTT.

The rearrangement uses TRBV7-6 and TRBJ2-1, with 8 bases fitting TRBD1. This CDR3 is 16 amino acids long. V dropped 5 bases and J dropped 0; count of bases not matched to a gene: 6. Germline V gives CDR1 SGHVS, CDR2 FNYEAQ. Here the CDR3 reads CASSQRQGSSYNEQFF. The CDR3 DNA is TGTGCCAGCAGCCAAAGACAGGGGAGCTCCTACAATGAGCAGTTCTTC.

The CDR3 DNA reads as TGCAGTGCCACGGGAAGACCCTCCTACAATGAGCAGTTCTTC. Protein product: CSATGRPSYNEQFF. The chain combines TRBV20-1 with TRBJ2-1; a possible D gene is TRBD2 (5 bases). CDR1 DFQATT and CDR2 SNEGSKA come from the germline V gene (reference sequence). The CDR3 totals 14 residues. The ends were cut back, 6 bases at V and 0 bases at J, with 12 bases in the middle.

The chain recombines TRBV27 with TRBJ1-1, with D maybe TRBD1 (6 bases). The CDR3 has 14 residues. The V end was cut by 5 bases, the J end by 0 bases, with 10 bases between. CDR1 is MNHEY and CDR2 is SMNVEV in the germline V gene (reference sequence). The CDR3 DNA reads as TGTGCCAGCAGTCCCGGGACAATGAACACTGAAGCTTTCTTT. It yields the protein CASSPGTMNTEAFF.

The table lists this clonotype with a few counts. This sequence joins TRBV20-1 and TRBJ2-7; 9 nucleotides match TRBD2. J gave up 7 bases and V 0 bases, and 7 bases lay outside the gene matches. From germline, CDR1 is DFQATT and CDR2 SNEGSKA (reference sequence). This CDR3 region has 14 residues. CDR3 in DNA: TGCAGTGCTAGAGAGTCGGGCGGGGGGGTGGAGCAGTACTTC. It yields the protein CSARESGGGVEQYF.

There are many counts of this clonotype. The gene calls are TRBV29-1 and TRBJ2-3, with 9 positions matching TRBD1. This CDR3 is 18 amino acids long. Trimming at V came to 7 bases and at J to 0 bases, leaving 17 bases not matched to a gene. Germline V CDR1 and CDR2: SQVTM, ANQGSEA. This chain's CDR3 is CSAIVTLQGAASTDTQYF. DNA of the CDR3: TGCAGCGCAATCGTCACCCTACAGGGGGCCGCGAGCACAGATACGCAGTATTTT.

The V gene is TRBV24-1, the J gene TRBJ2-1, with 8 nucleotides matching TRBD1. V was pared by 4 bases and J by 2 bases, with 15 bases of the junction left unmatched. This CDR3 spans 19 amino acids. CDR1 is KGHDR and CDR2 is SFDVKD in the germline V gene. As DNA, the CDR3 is TGTGCCACCAGTGAGTATTCCCCCTCCGGGACAGGAGCCTACAATGAGCAGTTCTTC. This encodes CATSEYSPSGTGAYNEQFF.

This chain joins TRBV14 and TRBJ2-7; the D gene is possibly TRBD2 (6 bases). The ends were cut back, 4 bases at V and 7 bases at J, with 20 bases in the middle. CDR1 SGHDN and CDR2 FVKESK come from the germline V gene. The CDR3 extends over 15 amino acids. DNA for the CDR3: TGTGCCAGCAGCCCCGGGACTGGAATAATTGAGGAGCAGTACTTC. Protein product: CASSPGTGIIEEQYF.

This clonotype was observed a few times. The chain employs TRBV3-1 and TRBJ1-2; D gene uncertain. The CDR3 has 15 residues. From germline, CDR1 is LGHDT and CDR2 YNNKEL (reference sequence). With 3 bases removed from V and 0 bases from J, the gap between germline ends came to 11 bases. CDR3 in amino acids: CASSQTTRSNYGYTF. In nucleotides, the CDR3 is TGTGCCAGCAGCCAGACGACAAGATCTAACTATGGCTACACCTTC. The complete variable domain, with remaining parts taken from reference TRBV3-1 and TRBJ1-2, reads DTAVSQTPKYLVTQMGNDKSIKCEQNLGHDTMYWYKQDSKKFLKIMFSYNNKELIINETVPNRFSPKSPDKAHLNLHINSLELGDSAVYFCASSQTTRSNYGYTFGSGTRLTVV.

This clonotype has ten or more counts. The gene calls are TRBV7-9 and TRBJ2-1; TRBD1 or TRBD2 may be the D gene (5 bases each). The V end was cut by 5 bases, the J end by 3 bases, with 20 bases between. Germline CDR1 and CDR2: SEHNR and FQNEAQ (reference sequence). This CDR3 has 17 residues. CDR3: CASSPRDGQPGYNEQFF. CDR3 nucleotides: TGTGCCAGCAGCCCTAGGGACGGCCAGCCGGGCTACAATGAGCAGTTCTTC.

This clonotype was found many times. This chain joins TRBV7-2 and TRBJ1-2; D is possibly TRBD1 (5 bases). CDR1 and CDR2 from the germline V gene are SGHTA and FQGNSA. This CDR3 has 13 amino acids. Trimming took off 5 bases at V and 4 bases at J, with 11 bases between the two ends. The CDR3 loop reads CASSLTESYGYTF. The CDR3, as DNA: TGTGCCAGCAGCCTGACAGAATCCTATGGCTACACCTTC. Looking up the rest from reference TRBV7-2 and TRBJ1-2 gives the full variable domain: GAGVSQSPSNKVTEKGKDVELRCDPISGHTALYWYRQSLGQGLEFLIYFQGNSAPDKSGLPSDRFSAERTGGSVSTLTIQRTQQEDSAVYLCASSLTESYGYTFGSGTRLTVV.

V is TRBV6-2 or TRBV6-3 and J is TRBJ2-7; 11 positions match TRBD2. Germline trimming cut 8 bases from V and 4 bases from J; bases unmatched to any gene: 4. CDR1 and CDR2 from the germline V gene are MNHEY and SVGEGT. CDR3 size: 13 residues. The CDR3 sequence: CASGGLAEYEQYF. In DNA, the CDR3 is TGTGCCAGCGGGGGACTAGCGGAATACGAGCAGTACTTC.

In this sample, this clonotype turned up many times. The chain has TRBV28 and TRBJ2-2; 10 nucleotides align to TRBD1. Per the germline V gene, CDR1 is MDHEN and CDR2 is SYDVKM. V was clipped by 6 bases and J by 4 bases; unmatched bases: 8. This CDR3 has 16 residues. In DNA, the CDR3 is TGTGCCAGCAGACCCGACAGGGGGCCAACCACCGGGGAGCTGTTTTTT. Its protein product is CASRPDRGPTTGELFF.

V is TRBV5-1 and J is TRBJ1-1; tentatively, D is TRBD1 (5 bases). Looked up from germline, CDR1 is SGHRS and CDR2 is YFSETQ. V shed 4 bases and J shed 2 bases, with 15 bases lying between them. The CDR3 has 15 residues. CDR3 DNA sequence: TGCGCCAGCAGCCCGAAGACGGGGGGAAACACTGAAGCTTTCTTT. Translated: CASSPKTGGNTEAFF.

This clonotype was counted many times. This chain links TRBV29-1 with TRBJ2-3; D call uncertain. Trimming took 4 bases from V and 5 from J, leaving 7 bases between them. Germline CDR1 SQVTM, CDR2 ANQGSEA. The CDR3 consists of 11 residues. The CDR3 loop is CSVVIEDTQYF. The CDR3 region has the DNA TGCAGCGTTGTTATCGAAGATACGCAGTATTTT.